Each of the 28 T cell receptor beta chains below was sequenced from the same sample in a study of cytotoxic CD8 clonotypes in ibrutinib-treated CLL. Libraries were prepared by immunoSEQ multiplex PCR; TCRdb keeps only in-frame clonotypes and omits some of them. This table holds some 61,000 clones, roughly two thirds found once. The source was PBMCs, collected after 12 months of ibrutinib treatment. The receptors were sampled from a human donor with chronic lymphocytic leukemia.

This clone was observed a few times. The chain recombines TRBV5-1 with TRBJ1-2; TRBD1 might be the D (5 bases). Germline V lookup: CDR1 SGHRS, CDR2 YFSETQ. The CDR3 is made up of 12 amino acids. Between the trimmed V and J ends, which lost 0 bases and 8 bases, there was a span of 8 bases. The CDR3 loop is CASSLEGPGYTF. CDR3 DNA sequence: TGCGCCAGCAGCTTGGAGGGGCCAGGCTACACCTTC.

The chain carries TRBV7-9 and TRBJ2-2; D call uncertain. Germline CDR1 is SEHNR and CDR2 is FQNEAQ (reference sequence). Trimming left V 5 bases short and J 1 base short, with 8 bases between. The CDR3 contains 14 residues. The CDR3 coding sequence is TGTGCCAGCAGCAACGGAAAGAACACCGGGGAGCTGTTTTTT. Translated, it gives CASSNGKNTGELFF.

The chain couples TRBV25-1 to TRBJ1-2; D perhaps matches TRBD1 (5 bases). Trimming stripped 4 bases from V and 8 bases from J, with 14 bases between. The CDR3 consists of 13 residues. Germline CDR1 reads MGHDK; CDR2 reads SYGVNS. CDR3 nucleotide sequence: TGTGCCAGCAGTGCCCCGGGGCTAAAAGGCTACACCTTC. It codes for CASSAPGLKGYTF.

V and J are TRBV6-5 and TRBJ1-6, with D tentatively TRBD1 (5 bases). The CDR3 has 14 residues. With 6 bases removed from V and 8 bases from J, the gap between germline ends came to 14 bases. Germline CDR1 is MNHEY and CDR2 is SVGAGI. In DNA, the CDR3 is TGTGCCAGCAGCCGAGGGAGCAGGGATTCACCCCTCCACTTT. Translated: CASSRGSRDSPLHF.

The sample holds a few counts of this clone. The rearrangement joins TRBV7-9 to TRBJ2-7; either TRBD1 or TRBD2 may supply D (5 bases each). Trimming took off 5 bases at V and 3 bases at J, with 14 bases between the two ends. This CDR3 comprises 14 residues. Per germline, CDR1 SEHNR and CDR2 FQNEAQ (reference sequence). The CDR3 protein is CASSPRDGNYEQYF. The CDR3, as DNA: TGTGCCAGCAGCCCCCGGGACGGGAACTACGAGCAGTACTTC.

This clone has just one count. The V and J genes are TRBV6-6 and TRBJ2-7, with 7 bases that match TRBD1. J was trimmed by 4 bases and V by 7 bases; bases with no gene match: 16. This CDR3 is built from 16 residues. Germline CDR1 and CDR2: MNHNY and SVGAGI (reference sequence). The CDR3, as DNA: TGTGCCAGCACCACTACCTCAGGGGGAACTTCGTACGAGCAGTACTTC. This codes for CASTTTSGGTSYEQYF.

The rearrangement links TRBV6-5 to TRBJ1-6, with 7 nucleotides matching TRBD1. This CDR3 has 14 amino acids. Trimming cost V 2 bases and J 8 bases; bases outside gene matches: 3. Per germline, CDR1 MNHEY and CDR2 SVGAGI. CDR3 nucleotides: TGTGCCAGCAGTTACGCCAGGGGGTATTCACCCCTCCACTTT. As protein: CASSYARGYSPLHF.

The chain uses TRBV9 and TRBJ2-6, with TRBD1 matching 8 bases. The CDR3 consists of 15 residues. CDR1 SGDLS and CDR2 YYNGEE come from the germline V gene. V gave up 5 bases and J gave up 2 bases; unmatched junction bases: 3. CDR3 residues: CASSETGAGANVLTF. CDR3 nucleotide sequence: TGTGCCAGCAGTGAGACAGGGGCTGGGGCCAACGTCCTGACTTTC.

This clone was observed a single time. This chain uses TRBV18 with TRBJ2-1; D might be TRBD1 (5 bases). Germline CDR1 and CDR2: KGHSH and LQKENI. The CDR3 covers 11 residues. V shed 6 bases and J shed 16 bases, with 16 bases lying between them. The CDR3 coding sequence is TGTGCCAGCTCGGGGCTTAAAACGCAATTCTTC. It specifies CASSGLKTQFF.

The J gene is TRBJ2-7, the V gene TRBV6-1; 10 bases are shared with TRBD1. Germline V gene lookup returns CDR1 MNHNS and CDR2 SASEGT. The CDR3 is 15 amino acids. V lost 1 base to trimming and J lost 5 bases; unmatched junction nucleotides: 5. The CDR3, as DNA: TGTGCCAGCAGTGAAGTTTTTGGGACAGGGGACGAGCAGTACTTC. Translating gives CASSEVFGTGDEQYF.

This chain connects TRBV28 to TRBJ1-6; D is perhaps TRBD1 (6 bases). The V gene lost 5 bases and the J gene lost 8 bases, with 19 bases spanning the gap. The CDR3 length is 16 residues. Germline V gene data show CDR1 as MDHEN and CDR2 as SYDVKM. CDR3 region: CASSPLTGDTHSPLHF. CDR3 nucleotides: TGTGCCAGCAGTCCCCTGACAGGAGATACCCATTCACCCCTCCACTTT.

V and J are TRBV6-6 and TRBJ2-7; tentatively, D is TRBD1 (7 bases). CDR1 MNHNY and CDR2 SVGAGI come from the germline V gene (reference sequence). Trimming shortened V by 2 bases and J by 3 bases, and 14 bases separated the two germline ends. CDR3 size: 15 residues. The CDR3 coding sequence is TGTGCCAGCAGTTACGTGGCAGGGGGAGGCTACGAGCAGTACTTC. As protein: CASSYVAGGGYEQYF.

The J gene is TRBJ1-6, the V gene TRBV7-2; D ambiguous. Germline-derived CDR1 and CDR2 are SGHTA and FQGNSA. Trimming removed 1 base at V and 9 bases at J, with 13 bases between. The CDR3 is made up of 15 amino acids. CDR3 DNA: TGTGCCAGCAGCTTAGTGTTAGGGCTGGGTTCACCCCTCCACTTT. Protein: CASSLVLGLGSPLHF.

The table lists this clone with a count of one. The chain links TRBV30 to TRBJ2-7; D remains unclear. This CDR3 contains 14 residues. V shed 1 base and J shed 10 bases, with 20 bases lying between them. CDR1 and CDR2 from the germline V gene are GTSNPN and SVGIG (reference sequence). CDR3 in amino acids: CAWSGPPTAAHQYF. Written as DNA, the CDR3 is TGTGCCTGGAGTGGGCCGCCGACGGCCGCCCACCAGTACTTC.

The V call is TRBV10-3, the J call TRBJ1-1, with D possibly being TRBD1 (5 bases). Germline CDR1 reads ENHRY; CDR2 reads SYGVKD. The V and J ends lost 9 bases and 5 bases respectively, with 13 bases between them. The CDR3 loop spans 12 amino acids. The CDR3 bases are TGTGCCATTGGGACCCGACTAACTGAAGCTTTCTTT. This codes for CAIGTRLTEAFF.

V gene TRBV19 combines with J gene TRBJ2-3; TRBD2 might be the D (5 bases). The CDR3 loop spans 19 amino acids. Germline CDR1 and CDR2: LNHDA and SQIVND (reference sequence). The V gene lost 5 bases and the J gene lost 0 bases, with 24 bases spanning the gap. The CDR3 DNA follows: TGTGCCAGTAGTTCCAGTGTATTAGGAGCGGCGGGTAGCACAGATACGCAGTATTTT. Protein sequence: CASSSSVLGAAGSTDTQYF.

This clone came up a few times. The rearrangement uses TRBV2 and TRBJ2-7; D gene uncertain. The CDR3 has 12 residues. Per the germline V gene, CDR1 is SNHLY and CDR2 is FYNNEI. V lost 6 bases and J lost 0, with 6 bases in between. CDR3: CASSANSYEQYF. CDR3 coding DNA: TGTGCCAGCAGCGCTAACTCCTACGAGCAGTACTTC.

Concerning this clone itself: The same CDR3 is also encoded by other DNA sequences in this sample. The CDR3 loop reads CASSLSNRANSNQPQHF. The DNA for the CDR3 is TGTGCCAGCAGCTTATCGAACAGGGCCAATAGTAATCAGCCCCAGCATTTT. The chain couples TRBV7-8 to TRBJ1-5; maybe TRBD1 (6 bases). V dropped 2 bases and J dropped 4 bases, with 18 bases sitting between them. This CDR3 spans 17 amino acids. Germline lookup yields CDR1 SGHVS and CDR2 FQNEAQ.

The chain couples TRBV9 to TRBJ2-2; either TRBD1 or TRBD2 may fit D (5 bases each). Trimming took 0 bases from V and 0 from J, leaving 9 bases between them. Germline assignment: CDR1 SGDLS and CDR2 YYNGEE. The CDR3 runs 16 residues. The CDR3 region is CASSVGRTSNTGELFF. The CDR3 region has the DNA TGTGCCAGCAGCGTAGGGAGGACATCGAACACCGGGGAGCTGTTTTTT.

The chain uses TRBV19 and TRBJ2-5; D gene unclear. The CDR3 extends over 13 amino acids. Trimming took 3 bases from V and 8 from J, leaving 13 bases between them. CDR1 is LNHDA, CDR2 SQIVND, per germline (reference sequence). The DNA for the CDR3 is TGTGCCAGTAGTATCCAGCTAGAAGGAACCCAGTACTTC. Its protein product is CASSIQLEGTQYF.

A few counts support this clone. The chain employs TRBV10-3 and TRBJ2-2; weak D call: TRBD2 (5 bases). V was shortened by 6 bases and J by 1 base, with 12 bases between the two germline ends. Germline CDR1 and CDR2: ENHRY and SYGVKD. This CDR3 is built from 15 residues. For the CDR3, the DNA is TGTGCCATCAGGACCCTTGCGGGGAACACCGGGGAGCTGTTTTTT. It is translated as CAIRTLAGNTGELFF.

The chain is built from TRBV5-1 and TRBJ2-3; no definite D call. The V gene's germline CDR1 is SGHRS and CDR2 YFSETQ. The CDR3 extends over 15 amino acids. Deletions cut 4 bases from V and 2 bases from J, with 14 bases between. The CDR3 protein is CASSHTRLDTDTQYF. CDR3 in DNA: TGCGCCAGCAGCCATACCCGACTGGACACAGATACGCAGTATTTT.

This clone was picked up one time. CDR3 nucleotides: TGTGCCAGCAGCCCGCCCGTCGACGAAAAACTGTTTTTT. It translates to CASSPPVDEKLFF. The genes are TRBV7-9 and TRBJ1-4; the D is unclear. Germline CDR1 is SEHNR and CDR2 is FQNEAQ (reference sequence). The CDR3 consists of 13 residues. Between the trimmed V and J ends, which lost 5 bases and 8 bases, there was a span of 12 bases.

The chain uses TRBV7-2 and TRBJ2-5; 9 positions agree with TRBD2. The germline V gene encodes CDR1 SGHTA and CDR2 FQGNSA. This CDR3 is built from 16 residues. V lost 1 base to trimming and J lost 5 bases; unmatched junction nucleotides: 8. CDR3 amino acids: CASSLDGGGGWETQYF. The CDR3, as DNA: TGTGCCAGCAGCTTAGACGGCGGGGGGGGCTGGGAGACCCAGTACTTC. Based on the CDR3 plus reference TRBV7-2 and TRBJ2-5, the full variable domain is GAGVSQSPSNKVTEKGKDVELRCDPISGHTALYWYRQSLGQGLEFLIYFQGNSAPDKSGLPSDRFSAERTGGSVSTLTIQRTQQEDSAVYLCASSLDGGGGWETQYFGPGTRLLVL.

The rearrangement joins TRBV5-4 to TRBJ2-5, with D perhaps given as TRBD1 or TRBD2 (5 bases each). V was trimmed by 7 bases and J by 0 bases, leaving 16 bases between them. The CDR3 has 15 residues. Germline V CDR1 and CDR2: SGHNT, YYREEE (reference sequence). CDR3 protein: CASVGTGYYQETQYF. Written as DNA, the CDR3 is TGTGCCAGCGTTGGGACGGGGTACTACCAAGAGACCCAGTACTTC.

This chain joins TRBV9 and TRBJ1-2; TRBD1 is a possible D gene (6 bases). The germline V gene has CDR1 SGDLS and CDR2 YYNGEE. This CDR3 contains 17 residues. Between the trimmed V and J ends, which lost 0 bases and 3 bases, there was a span of 18 bases. CDR3 protein: CASSVDDRRGFDYGYTF. In DNA form, the CDR3 reads TGTGCCAGCAGCGTAGACGACCGGAGGGGGTTTGACTATGGCTACACCTTC.

V gene TRBV6-5 combines with J gene TRBJ1-5; D possibly corresponds to TRBD1 (5 bases). In germline, CDR1 is MNHEY, CDR2 SVGAGI. The CDR3 consists of 14 residues. The germline V and J ends were trimmed by 9 bases and 2 bases, with 14 bases remaining between them. In nucleotides, the CDR3 is TGTGCCAGTAGCACTGGGGCAGGCAATCAGCCCCAGCATTTT. Translated, it gives CASSTGAGNQPQHF.

The gene calls are TRBV5-6 and TRBJ1-5; D possibly corresponds to TRBD1 (6 bases). CDR1 is SGHDT, CDR2 YYEEEE, per germline. V dropped 2 bases and J dropped 4 bases, with 7 bases sitting between them. This CDR3 comprises 13 residues. CDR3 in amino acids: CASSLQGNQPQHF. CDR3 in DNA: TGTGCCAGCAGCTTACAGGGAAATCAGCCCCAGCATTTT. The complete variable domain, with remaining parts taken from reference TRBV5-6 and TRBJ1-5, reads DAGVTQSPTHLIKTRGQQVTLRCSPKSGHDTVSWYQQALGQGPQFIFQYYEEEERQRGNFPDRFSGHQFPNYSSELNVNALLLGDSALYLCASSLQGNQPQHFGDGTRLSIL.